Listed below are T cell receptor beta chains from one sample, sequenced in a study of response to subunit inactivated influenza vaccine. Via MiXCR, TCRdb re-called the RT-PCR reads, giving one row per CDR3 protein. Of hundreds of thousands of distinct CDR3 sequences detected, roughly 15% appear once; the ten largest clones hold 6.5% to 8%. The sequencing here drew on PBMCs from blood, taken about 14 days before vaccination. These receptors originate from a middle-aged man who received an inactivated influenza vaccine. Both conserved end residues are part of each CDR3. The order of the fields is clone size, D gene, J gene, V gene, CDR3 DNA, CDR3 protein. A D gene is named only where the DNA matches it firmly. Only some rows state a clone size, as once, few, many or a class for expanded clones.

>.|.|TRBJ2-5|TRBV6-6
TGTGCCAGCAGTTACTATTCTCGGGAGACCCAGTACTTC
CASSYYSRETQYF
>few|.|TRBJ2-3|TRBV7-9
TGTGCCAGCAGCCTCAAGGGTTCAGATACGCAGTATTTT
CASSLKGSDTQYF
>few|.|TRBJ1-1|TRBV27
TGTGCCAGCAGTTTAAGGGGACCCGACACTGAAGCTTTCTTT
CASSLRGPDTEAFF
>.|TRBD2|TRBJ2-1|TRBV20-1
TGCAGTGCTAGGGACCTAGCGGGAGTAAGCTACAATGAGCAGTTCTTC
CSARDLAGVSYNEQFF
>few|.|TRBJ2-1|TRBV24-1
TGTGCCACCAGTGATTCCACGAGTAGCAATGAGCAGTTCTTC
CATSDSTSSNEQFF
>few|.|TRBJ1-5|TRBV4-3
TGCGCCAGCAGCCAAGACTGGAGGGGCCAGCCCCAGCATTTT
CASSQDWRGQPQHF
>.|.|TRBJ2-1|TRBV24-1
TGTGCCACCAGTGATGACTACTGGACGGGAAGCTCCTACAATGAGCAGTTCTTC
CATSDDYWTGSSYNEQFF
>many|.|TRBJ2-7|TRBV9
TGTGCCAGCAGCCCAGGAGGGGGAGAGCAGTACTTC
CASSPGGGEQYF
>few|.|TRBJ2-5|TRBV7-2
TGTGCCAGCAGCCGAACCTTGGGGGGTCAAGAGACCCAGTACTTC
CASSRTLGGQETQYF
>.|.|TRBJ1-2|TRBV7-2
TGTGCCAGCAGCTTACTAGCAGGGACCACTAACTATGGCTACACCTTC
CASSLLAGTTNYGYTF
>few|.|TRBJ2-3|TRBV20-1
TGCAGTGCTAGCATCGAAGGGCTGGATACGCAGTATTTT
CSASIEGLDTQYF
>.|.|TRBJ1-2|TRBV25-1
TGTGCCAGCAGTGGATGGGTCTTCTGGGGCTATGGCTACACCTTC
CASSGWVFWGYGYTF
>.|.|TRBJ2-7|TRBV6-2/TRBV6-3
TGTGCCAGCAGTTACTCGGGCTCCGTATACGAGCAGTACTTC
CASSYSGSVYEQYF
>.|.|TRBJ2-5|TRBV18
TGTGCCAGCTCACCCTACAGCCAAGAGACCCAGTACTTC
CASSPYSQETQYF
>.|.|TRBJ2-7|TRBV5-1
TGCGCCAGCAGTCACCAACCGGGGCCGGGAGCCTACGAGCAGTACTTC
CASSHQPGPGAYEQYF
>.|TRBD2|TRBJ2-2|TRBV29-1
TGCAGCGTCTTAGCGGGAGCGAACACCGGGGAGCTGTTTTTT
CSVLAGANTGELFF
>few|.|TRBJ1-2|TRBV12-3/TRBV12-4
TGTGCCAGCAGCCTTCGAGGACCCAACTATGGCTACACCTTC
CASSLRGPNYGYTF
>once|TRBD2|TRBJ2-1|TRBV3-1
TGTGCCAGCAGCCCTATGAAGGGACTAGCGAGGAGTGATGAGCAGTTCTTC
CASSPMKGLARSDEQFF
>few|.|TRBJ2-6|TRBV12-3/TRBV12-4
TGTGCCAGCAGTTTCAGCGGCTCTGGGGCCAACGTCCTGACTTTC
CASSFSGSGANVLTF
>few|TRBD1|TRBJ2-7|TRBV7-9
TGTGCCAGCAGATCCCAGGGGGATGGCGAGCAGTACTTC
CASRSQGDGEQYF
>few|.|TRBJ1-6|TRBV9
TGTGCCAGCAGCGTAGTAGGGGCCCAACGAGGTTCACCCCTCCACTTT
CASSVVGAQRGSPLHF
>few|TRBD1|TRBJ1-4|TRBV4-1
TGCGCCAGCAGCCCTAGAACGGGACAGACTAATGAAAAACTGTTTTTT
CASSPRTGQTNEKLFF
>few|.|TRBJ1-5|TRBV4-1
TGCGCCAGCAGCCCGGATCATTATAGCAATCAGCCCCAGCATTTT
CASSPDHYSNQPQHF
>.|TRBD1|TRBJ1-2|TRBV18
TGTGCCAGCTCACGACCGGGACAGTCTCGCTACACCTTC
CASSRPGQSRYTF
>.|.|TRBJ1-4|TRBV28
TGTGCCAGCAGGGACATCGGTAGAGAAAAACTGTTTTTT
CASRDIGREKLFF
>.|.|TRBJ2-3|TRBV7-9
TGTGCCAGCAGCTTAGACGGAGGGGCGCTAGCTGATACGCAGTATTTT
CASSLDGGALADTQYF
>many|.|TRBJ2-2|TRBV12-3/TRBV12-4
TGTGCCAGCAGTTTATCTGTCACCGGGGAGCTGTTTTTT
CASSLSVTGELFF
>few|.|TRBJ2-1|TRBV5-1
TGCGCCAGCAGCTTGGGCGGGGGCCGCAATGAGCAGTTCTTC
CASSLGGGRNEQFF
>.|.|TRBJ2-5|TRBV20-1
TGCAGTGCTAGAACGGCAGGGGAAGAGACCCAGTACTTC
CSARTAGEETQYF
>many|TRBD2|TRBJ2-5|TRBV7-8
TGTGCCAGCAGGGATGCTAGCGGGAGGCCAATTCAAGAGACCCAGTACTTC
CASRDASGRPIQETQYF
>.|.|TRBJ2-3|TRBV12-3/TRBV12-4
TGTGCCAGCAGTCTAGGACAGAGGGCGGATACGCAGTATTTT
CASSLGQRADTQYF
>many|.|TRBJ2-7|TRBV2
TGTGCCAGCAGTGGGAACTACGAGCAGTACTTC
CASSGNYEQYF
>many|.|TRBJ2-5|TRBV20-1
TGCAGTGCTAGAGATGGAGAGACCCAGTACTTC
CSARDGETQYF
>few|TRBD2|TRBJ2-2|TRBV7-9
TGTGCCAGCACCAATCCAAAACTAGCGGGAGGGGAGCTGTTTTTT
CASTNPKLAGGELFF
>.|TRBD2|TRBJ2-3|TRBV20-1
TGCAGTGCTTGTCGGGAGGTAGAAACAGATACGCAGTATTTT
CSACREVETDTQYF
>few|TRBD2|TRBJ2-7|TRBV4-2
TGTGCCAGCAGCCCAGGACTAGCGGCGTTTACCTACGAGCAGTACTTC
CASSPGLAAFTYEQYF
>few|.|TRBJ1-4|TRBV27
TGTGCCAGCAGTTTCCGGGGGGATTTTGAAAAACTGTTTTTT
CASSFRGDFEKLFF
>.|.|TRBJ2-3|TRBV7-3
TGTGCCAGCAGCTCAATCAGCACAGATACGCAGTATTTT
CASSSISTDTQYF
>few|.|TRBJ2-7|TRBV4-2
TGTGCCAGCAGCCAAGTCGGGGGCATGGACGAGCAGTACTTC
CASSQVGGMDEQYF
>few|TRBD1|TRBJ2-7|TRBV6-1
TGTGCCAGCAGCCTACCGACACAGGGGAACAACGAGCAGTACTTC
CASSLPTQGNNEQYF
>.|.|TRBJ1-4|TRBV15
TGTGCCACCAGCAGGTTGGGGGGACTCGGTGAAAAACTGTTTTTT
CATSRLGGLGEKLFF
>many|.|TRBJ2-7|TRBV3-1
TGTGCCAGCAGCCAGAAATACTACGAGCAGTACTTC
CASSQKYYEQYF
>.|.|TRBJ1-4|TRBV5-1
TGCGCCAGCAGCTTGGGACCCCCAACTAATGAAAAACTGTTTTTT
CASSLGPPTNEKLFF
>many|.|TRBJ2-2|TRBV7-2
TGTGCCAGCAGCCGAATATCCGGGGAGCTGTTTTTT
CASSRISGELFF
>many|TRBD1|TRBJ2-5|TRBV28
TGTGCCAGCAGTTACCAGGGGGTGTTCCAAGAGACCCAGTACTTC
CASSYQGVFQETQYF